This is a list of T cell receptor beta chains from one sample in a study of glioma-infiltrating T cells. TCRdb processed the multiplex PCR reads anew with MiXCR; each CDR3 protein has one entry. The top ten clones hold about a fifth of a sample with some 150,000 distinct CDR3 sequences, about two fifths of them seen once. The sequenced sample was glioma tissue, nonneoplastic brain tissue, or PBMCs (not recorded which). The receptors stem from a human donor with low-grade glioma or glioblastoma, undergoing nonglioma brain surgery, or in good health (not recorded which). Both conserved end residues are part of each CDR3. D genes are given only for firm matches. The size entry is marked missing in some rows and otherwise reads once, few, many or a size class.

DNA: TGTGCCAGCAGCTGGTCGGGGCAGGGACACGAAAAACTGTTTTTT
CDR3: CASSWSGQGHEKLFF
D: NA
size: NA
V: TRBV7-2
J: TRBJ1-4

DNA: TGCAGTGTGGACAGGACCATTGGTAATCAGCCCCAGCATTTT
CDR3: CSVDRTIGNQPQHF
D: TRBD1
size: NA
V: TRBV20-1
J: TRBJ1-5

DNA: TGCAGTGCTAGAGATCACGCAGGGGTTTTCGGCACAGATACGCAGTATTTT
CDR3: CSARDHAGVFGTDTQYF
D: NA
size: few
V: TRBV20-1
J: TRBJ2-3

DNA: TGTGCCAGCAGTCCCGGACAGGGTGTATGGACAGATACGCAGTATTTT
CDR3: CASSPGQGVWTDTQYF
D: TRBD1
size: NA
V: TRBV12-3/TRBV12-4
J: TRBJ2-3

DNA: TGTGCCAGCACCTCAAGCGGGAGAATTGGCAATGAGCAGTTCTTC
CDR3: CASTSSGRIGNEQFF
D: TRBD2
size: NA
V: TRBV25-1
J: TRBJ2-1

DNA: TGCAGTGTGAGAACTACTTTAGAGACCCAGTACTTC
CDR3: CSVRTTLETQYF
D: NA
size: few
V: TRBV20-1
J: TRBJ2-5

DNA: TGTGCCAGCAGTTTGAGCCCCCTCAGGGGCGGCTACACCTTC
CDR3: CASSLSPLRGGYTF
D: NA
size: few
V: TRBV28
J: TRBJ1-2

DNA: TGTGCCAGCAACCGCGACAGGGGTGTTGAAAAACTGTTTTTT
CDR3: CASNRDRGVEKLFF
D: TRBD1
size: NA
V: TRBV12-3/TRBV12-4
J: TRBJ1-4

DNA: TGTGCCAGCACCCCCCACGGGGCGGGAGGGGTGAATACGCAGTATTTT
CDR3: CASTPHGAGGVNTQYF
D: TRBD2
size: NA
V: TRBV2
J: TRBJ2-3

DNA: TGCAGTGCTAGAGATGTGAGGTCAGGGCGGCTGGAAGGCTACACCTTC
CDR3: CSARDVRSGRLEGYTF
D: NA
size: NA
V: TRBV20-1
J: TRBJ1-2